This T cell receptor beta chain was observed in a study of vaccination effects on CD4 cells after COVID-19 (dated by TCRdb to the early 2020s). Some background on the complete study: The ViraFEST assay stimulated PBMC with viral peptide pools and then used TCR sequencing to identify antigen-specific CD4+ T cell clonotypes by expansion. Participants received two doses of either the BNT162b2 or the mRNA-1273 mRNA SARS-CoV-2 vaccine. In the study, cultures from other donors were sequenced using the Oncomine TCR Beta short-read assay on an Illumina iSeq 100. Each well held 1.5 million to 2 million PBMC cultured in IMDM containing roughly 5% human AB serum, 10 IU/ml IL-2 and gentamicin, along with about 9.3 ug/ml peptides. SARS-CoV-2 spike-specific CD4+ TCR repertoires from before and after mRNA vaccination were compared in COVID-19 convalescent patients and in infection-naive vaccine recipients. Altogether, over 9 COVID-19 convalescent patients and a handful of SARS-CoV-2-naive healthy vaccine recipients made up the full study.

The germline V gene encodes CDR1 KGHSH and CDR2 LQKENI. The CDR3 sequence holds 13 residues, the cysteine and phenylalanine included. The sequence is cut down to CDR3 DNA, 39 bases in frame from base 1. Deletion took 1 base off V and 5 bases off J, with a span of 9 bases between the germline ends. Findings and caveats that apply to the study as a whole: Marked clonal contraction was observed in both infection-induced and vaccine-induced clones at late post-vaccination timepoints, consistent with waning T cell responses. The study was limited by a small number of convalescent patients, and early post-infection timepoints were lacking. In healthy vaccine recipients, vaccine-induced clones were almost all SARS-CoV-2 mono-reactive, with only 1 of 255 cross-reactive with common cold coronaviruses.

The library was produced with the immunoSEQ multiplex PCR assay. DNA from the cultured and isolated CD4+ T cells underwent TCR beta CDR3 sequencing. As for the authors' bioinformatics: Non-productive TCR sequences were discarded, and reads were trimmed to the CDR3 region, with only CDR3s of 7 or more amino acids retained. The MANAFEST web app was used to identify antigen-specific clonotypes by comparing expansion in peptide wells with expansion in reference cultures. To be called positive, a clone needed expansion at FDR<0.05 compared with the reference and with all other wells, an odds ratio greater than 5, and a frequency greater than 0.1% in two replicate wells. A clonotype was defined as cross-reactive if the clonotype was significantly expanded both in SARS-CoV-2 spike wells and in at least one common cold coronavirus spike condition. CDR3 similarity was assessed by Levenshtein distance with the stringdist R package, and unrooted trees were built with ape in R 3.6.1. In TCRdb, the immuneACCESS table is reduced to in-frame sequences with V and J assigned. These tables do not hold every clone; where another copy was compared, an unresolved V gene accounts for under half, and the others remain unexplained. V and J calls and clone size are those listed in that table; D and trimming were worked out from the DNA. The sample table holds about 25,000 clones, of which over 65% were seen once. The ten largest account for 11% of the sample.

This clone was detected a few times. Its specific antigen is unknown. Per-base quality was not reported, and no clone a single base away is much larger than it. After approximately eleven days of culture, CD4+ T cells were isolated with the EasySep CD4+ T cell isolation kit. Negative nucleocapsid antibody results before and after vaccination confirmed that the healthy vaccine recipients had no prior SARS-CoV-2 infection. Half of the culture medium was replaced with fresh IL-2-containing medium on days 3 and 7. Unless noted otherwise, every peptide stimulation condition was grown in triplicate wells. Using Ficoll-Paque Plus gradient centrifugation, PBMC were separated from whole blood and then either used fresh or cryopreserved at -140C. The QIAamp micro DNA kit was used to extract genomic DNA from the cultured CD4+ T cells.

The receptor chain draws on TRBV18 and TRBJ2-7, with the D gene not confidently named. This TCR came from a human donor who received a COVID-19 vaccine. Here the sequenced sample was CD4+ T cells from PBMCs cultured without peptide, taken before COVID-19 vaccination. This receptor has the CDR3 CASSPLGIHEQYF. The sequenced DNA: TGTGCCAGCTCACCACTGGGAATCCACGAGCAGTACTTC.